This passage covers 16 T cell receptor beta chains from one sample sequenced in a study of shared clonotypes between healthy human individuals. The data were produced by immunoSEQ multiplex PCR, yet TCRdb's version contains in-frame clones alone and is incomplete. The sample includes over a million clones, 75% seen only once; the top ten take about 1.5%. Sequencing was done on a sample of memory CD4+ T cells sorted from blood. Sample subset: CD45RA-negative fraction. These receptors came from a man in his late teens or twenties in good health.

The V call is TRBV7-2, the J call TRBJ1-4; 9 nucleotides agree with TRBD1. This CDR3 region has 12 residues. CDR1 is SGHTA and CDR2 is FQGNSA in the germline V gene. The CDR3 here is CATGTGNEKLFF. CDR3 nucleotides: TGTGCAACCGGGACAGGGAATGAAAAACTGTTTTTT.

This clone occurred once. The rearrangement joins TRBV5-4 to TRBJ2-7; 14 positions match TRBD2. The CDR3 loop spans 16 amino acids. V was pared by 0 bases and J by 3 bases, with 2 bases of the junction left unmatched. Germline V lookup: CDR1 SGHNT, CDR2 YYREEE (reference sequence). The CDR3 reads CASSLDGLAGGYEQYF. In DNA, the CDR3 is TGTGCCAGCAGCTTGGATGGACTAGCGGGGGGCTACGAGCAGTACTTC.

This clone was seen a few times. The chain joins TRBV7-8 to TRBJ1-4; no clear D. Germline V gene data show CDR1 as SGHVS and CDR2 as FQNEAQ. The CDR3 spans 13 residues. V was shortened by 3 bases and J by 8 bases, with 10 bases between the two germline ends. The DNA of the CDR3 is TGTGCCAGCAGCTTCGGGGAGGTAGAAAAACTGTTTTTT. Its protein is CASSFGEVEKLFF.

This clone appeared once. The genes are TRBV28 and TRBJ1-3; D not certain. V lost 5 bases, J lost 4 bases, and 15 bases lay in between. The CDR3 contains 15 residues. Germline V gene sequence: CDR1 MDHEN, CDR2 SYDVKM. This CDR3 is CASSPPPNQGNTIYF. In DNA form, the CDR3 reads TGTGCCAGCAGTCCCCCGCCTAATCAAGGAAACACCATATATTTT.

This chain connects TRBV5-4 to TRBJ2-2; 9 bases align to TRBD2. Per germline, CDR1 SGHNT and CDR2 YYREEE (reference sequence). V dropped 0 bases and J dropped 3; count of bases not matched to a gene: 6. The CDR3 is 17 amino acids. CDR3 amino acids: CASSLASAGGYTGELFF. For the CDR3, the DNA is TGTGCCAGCAGCTTGGCCTCGGCGGGGGGGTACACCGGGGAGCTGTTTTTT.

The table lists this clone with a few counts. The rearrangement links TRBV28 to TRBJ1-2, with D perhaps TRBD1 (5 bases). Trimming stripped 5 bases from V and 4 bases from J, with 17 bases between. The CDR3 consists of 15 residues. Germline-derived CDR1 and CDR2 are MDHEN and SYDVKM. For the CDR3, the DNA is TGTGCCAGCAGTGCTCCCGAGGGGCTTGGCTATGGCTACACCTTC. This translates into CASSAPEGLGYGYTF.

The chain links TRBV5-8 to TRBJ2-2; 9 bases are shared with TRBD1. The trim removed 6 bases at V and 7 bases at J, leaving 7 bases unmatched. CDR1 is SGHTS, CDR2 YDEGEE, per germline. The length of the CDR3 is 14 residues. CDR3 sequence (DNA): TGTGCCAGCATCCGGACAGGGGCGGTCGGGGAGCTGTTTTTT. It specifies CASIRTGAVGELFF.

The CDR3 reads CASSLDRVGEKLFF. The CDR3 DNA sequence: TGTGCCAGCAGCTTGGACAGGGTGGGGGAAAAACTGTTTTTT. The chain links TRBV5-6 to TRBJ1-4; tentative D call: TRBD1 (6 bases). Trimming left V 0 bases short and J 8 bases short, with 11 bases between. The CDR3 is made up of 14 amino acids. The germline V gene encodes CDR1 SGHDT and CDR2 YYEEEE.

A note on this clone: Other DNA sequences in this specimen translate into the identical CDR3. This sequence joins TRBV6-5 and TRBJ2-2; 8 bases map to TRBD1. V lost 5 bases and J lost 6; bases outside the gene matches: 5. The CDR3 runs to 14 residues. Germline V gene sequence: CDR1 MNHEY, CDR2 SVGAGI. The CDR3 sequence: CASSRDRGAGELFF. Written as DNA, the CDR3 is TGTGCCAGCAGTCGCGACAGGGGAGCCGGGGAGCTGTTTTTT.

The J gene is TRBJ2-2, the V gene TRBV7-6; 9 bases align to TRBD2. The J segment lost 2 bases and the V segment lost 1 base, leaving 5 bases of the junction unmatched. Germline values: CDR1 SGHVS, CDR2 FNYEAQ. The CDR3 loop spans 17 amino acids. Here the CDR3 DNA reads TGTGCCAGCAGCTTAGATAGCGGGAGAGTCAACACCGGGGAGCTGTTTTTT. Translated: CASSLDSGRVNTGELFF.

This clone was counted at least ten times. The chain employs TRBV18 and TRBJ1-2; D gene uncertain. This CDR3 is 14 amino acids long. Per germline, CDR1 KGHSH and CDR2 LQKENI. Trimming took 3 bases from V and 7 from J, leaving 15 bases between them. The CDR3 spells CASSPQDGEFGYTF. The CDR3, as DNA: TGTGCCAGCTCACCTCAGGACGGGGAATTTGGCTACACCTTC.

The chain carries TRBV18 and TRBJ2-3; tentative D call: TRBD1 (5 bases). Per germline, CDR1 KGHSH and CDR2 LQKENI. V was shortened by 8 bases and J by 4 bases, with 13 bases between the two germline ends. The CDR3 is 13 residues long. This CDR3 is CASLRDVADTQYF. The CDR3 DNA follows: TGTGCCAGCCTCAGGGATGTGGCAGATACGCAGTATTTT.

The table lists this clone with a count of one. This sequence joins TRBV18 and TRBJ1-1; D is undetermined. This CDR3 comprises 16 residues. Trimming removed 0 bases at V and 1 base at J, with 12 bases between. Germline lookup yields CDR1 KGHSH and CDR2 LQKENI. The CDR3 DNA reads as TGTGCCAGCTCACCACCCAGTTCTATACGGAACACTGAAGCTTTCTTT. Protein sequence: CASSPPSSIRNTEAFF.

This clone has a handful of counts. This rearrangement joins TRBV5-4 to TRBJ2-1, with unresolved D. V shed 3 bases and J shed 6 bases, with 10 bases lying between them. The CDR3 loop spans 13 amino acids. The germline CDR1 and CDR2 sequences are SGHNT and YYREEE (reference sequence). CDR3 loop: CASSSPNLNEQFF. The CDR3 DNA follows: TGTGCCAGCAGCTCCCCTAACCTCAATGAGCAGTTCTTC. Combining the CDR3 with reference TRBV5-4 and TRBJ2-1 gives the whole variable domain ETGVTQSPTHLIKTRGQQVTLRCSSQSGHNTVSWYQQALGQGPQFIFQYYREEENGRGNFPPRFSGLQFPNYSSELNVNALELDDSALYLCASSSPNLNEQFFGPGTRLTVL.

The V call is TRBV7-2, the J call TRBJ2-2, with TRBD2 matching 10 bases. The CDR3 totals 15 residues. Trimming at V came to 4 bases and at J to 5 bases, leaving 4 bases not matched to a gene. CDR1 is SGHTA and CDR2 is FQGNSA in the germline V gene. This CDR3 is CASSSSSGRTGELFF. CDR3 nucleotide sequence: TGTGCCAGCAGCTCATCTAGCGGGAGAACCGGGGAGCTGTTTTTT. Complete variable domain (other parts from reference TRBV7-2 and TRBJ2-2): GAGVSQSPSNKVTEKGKDVELRCDPISGHTALYWYRQSLGQGLEFLIYFQGNSAPDKSGLPSDRFSAERTGGSVSTLTIQRTQQEDSAVYLCASSSSSGRTGELFFGEGSRLTVL.

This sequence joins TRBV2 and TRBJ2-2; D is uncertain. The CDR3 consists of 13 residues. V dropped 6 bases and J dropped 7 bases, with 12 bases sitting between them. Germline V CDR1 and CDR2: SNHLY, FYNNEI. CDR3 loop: CASRKSGGGELFF. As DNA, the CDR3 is TGTGCCAGCAGGAAATCTGGCGGCGGGGAGCTGTTTTTT.